These 10 T cell receptor beta chains originate from one sample sequenced in a study of blood T cell repertoires in COVID-19. Sequencing used immunoSEQ multiplex PCR; TCRdb keeps in-frame clones, though not all of them. The sample lists 410,000 or so clones; 89% were seen once. Sequencing was done on a sample of peripheral blood. All receptors come from a woman aged 40 to 49 with COVID-19, enrolled during active disease.

This chain uses TRBV4-3 with TRBJ1-4; tentative D call: TRBD1 (5 bases). The CDR3 has 15 residues. Between the trimmed V and J ends, which lost 4 bases and 7 bases, there was a span of 16 bases. CDR1 is LGHNA and CDR2 is YSLEER in the germline V gene. The CDR3 spells CASSPGQGPTEKLFF. CDR3 DNA: TGCGCCAGCAGCCCCGGGCAGGGTCCGACTGAAAAACTGTTTTTT.

This sequence joins TRBV5-1 and TRBJ2-6, with D possibly being TRBD1 (5 bases). CDR1 and CDR2 from the germline V gene are SGHRS and YFSETQ. The CDR3 is made up of 16 amino acids. V was trimmed by 4 bases and J by 3 bases, leaving 14 bases between them. The CDR3 region has the DNA TGCGCCAGCAGCCTTCAGGGCCAGAGTGGGGCCAACGTCCTGACTTTC. Its protein is CASSLQGQSGANVLTF.

CDR3 nucleotide sequence: TGTGCCAGCAGCGGGGGGACTAGCGGGATCAGCACAGATACGCAGTATTTT. Encoded protein: CASSGGTSGISTDTQYF. This chain joins TRBV11-2 and TRBJ2-3; TRBD2 agrees at 13 bases. Germline CDR1 SGHAT, CDR2 FQNNGV. V shed 5 bases and J 0 bases; nucleotides not matched to a gene: 5. CDR3 length equals 17 residues.

This chain uses TRBV27 with TRBJ1-2, with a possible D match to TRBD1 (6 bases). Germline V gene lookup returns CDR1 MNHEY and CDR2 SMNVEV (reference sequence). The V end was cut by 6 bases, the J end by 8 bases, with 16 bases between. CDR3 length: 13 amino acids. The CDR3 sequence is CASRETQGWGYTF. CDR3 DNA sequence: TGTGCCAGCAGGGAAACACAGGGTTGGGGCTACACCTTC.

This clone was observed once. CDR3: CASSQGDRRGEETQYF. CDR3 DNA sequence: TGTGCCAGCAGCCAAGGGGACAGGAGAGGTGAAGAGACCCAGTACTTC. V gene TRBV4-2 combines with J gene TRBJ2-5, with 8 bases lining up with TRBD1. This CDR3 has 16 amino acids. J gave up 3 bases and V 1 base, and 7 bases lay outside the gene matches. CDR1 and CDR2 from the germline V gene are LGHNA and YNFKEQ.

The chain uses TRBV12-3 or TRBV12-4 and TRBJ2-7; a possible D gene is TRBD2 (5 bases). Trimming shortened V by 1 base and J by 6 bases, and 10 bases separated the two germline ends. This CDR3 has 13 residues. CDR3 nucleotides: TGTGCCAGCAGTTTAGAGTTGGGGAGCGAGCAGTACTTC. Encoded protein: CASSLELGSEQYF.

This clone was counted a single time. The CDR3 coding sequence is TGTGCCAGCAGCTCCCGACTAGCGGGAGCGAATGAGCAGTTCTTC. Translation: CASSSRLAGANEQFF. The chain couples TRBV13 to TRBJ2-1, with 12 bases matching TRBD2. The CDR3 contains 15 residues. J lost 7 bases, V lost 4 bases, and 5 bases had no gene match. The germline V gene encodes CDR1 PRHDT and CDR2 FYEKMQ (reference sequence). Based on the CDR3 plus reference TRBV13 and TRBJ2-1, the full variable domain is AAGVIQSPRHLIKEKRETATLKCYPIPRHDTVYWYQQGPGQDPQFLISFYEKMQSDKGSIPDRFSAQQFSDYHSELNMSSLELGDSALYFCASSSRLAGANEQFFGPGTRLTVL.

The rearrangement links TRBV27 to TRBJ2-6, with 8 bases identical to TRBD1. There are 17 residues in the CDR3. Per the germline V gene, CDR1 is MNHEY and CDR2 is SMNVEV (reference sequence). V shed 2 bases, J shed 0 bases, and the junction held 3 bases outside the gene matches. Here the CDR3 DNA reads TGTGCCAGCAGTTTAGACAGGGGTGACTCTGGGGCCAACGTCCTGACTTTC. Its protein is CASSLDRGDSGANVLTF.

This clone has only one observation. The chain has TRBV3-1 (or the pseudogene TRBV3-2) and TRBJ2-2; possibly TRBD2 for D (6 bases). This CDR3 is built from 15 residues. Between the trimmed V and J ends, which lost 2 bases and 5 bases, there was a span of 12 bases. Germline CDR1 and CDR2: LGHDT and YNNKEL (reference sequence). The CDR3 reads CASSQWRVETGELFF. As DNA, the CDR3 is TGTGCCAGCAGCCAATGGAGGGTCGAGACCGGGGAGCTGTTTTTT.

The chain uses TRBV7-3 and TRBJ2-2, with 9 bases aligning to TRBD1. This CDR3 has 15 residues. The V and J ends lost 2 bases and 5 bases, in that order; junction bases with no gene match: 3. Germline V CDR1 and CDR2: SGHTA, FQGTGA. For the CDR3, the DNA is TGTGCCAGCAGCTTAGGGGGACAGGGAACCGGGGAGCTGTTTTTT. It codes for CASSLGGQGTGELFF.